These 5 T cell receptor beta chains were sequenced from one sample in a study of T cells in Graves' hyperthyroidism and ophthalmopathy. Amplification of TCR beta CDR3 regions used RNA as the template. HTBI primers drove first-round RT-PCR of the TCR CDR3. TCRdb independently ran MiXCR on the multiplex PCR reads; one entry per CDR3 protein. The profile shows about half a million distinct CDR3 sequences, roughly 23% of them singletons. Source material: blood. All receptors come from an older woman with Graves' ophthalmopathy.

The chain uses TRBV7-9 and TRBJ2-1; D may be TRBD1 or TRBD2 (6 bases each). Germline V gene sequence: CDR1 SEHNR, CDR2 FQNEAQ (reference sequence). Trimming removed 2 bases at V and 12 bases at J, with 17 bases between. This CDR3 has 14 amino acids. The CDR3 loop is CASSLTGAVYGQFF. In DNA form, the CDR3 reads TGTGCCAGCAGCTTAACGGGGGCGGTCTATGGGCAGTTCTTC.

The V gene is TRBV5-1, the J gene TRBJ2-1, with 10 bases identical to TRBD2. The length of the CDR3 is 17 residues. The ends lost 4 bases at V and 7 bases at J; junction bases unmatched: 14. CDR1 is SGHRS and CDR2 is YFSETQ in the germline V gene. CDR3 sequence: CASSAVASGSVRNEQFF. In DNA form, the CDR3 reads TGCGCCAGCAGCGCTGTGGCTAGCGGGAGCGTAAGAAATGAGCAGTTCTTC. Full variable domain (missing parts from reference TRBV5-1 and TRBJ2-1): KAGVTQTPRYLIKTRGQQVTLSCSPISGHRSVSWYQQTPGQGLQFLFEYFSETQRNKGNFPGRFSGRQFSNSRSEMNVSTLELGDSALYLCASSAVASGSVRNEQFFGPGTRLTVL.

This clonotype was found many times. The genes are TRBV2 and TRBJ1-1; D is perhaps TRBD1 (5 bases). Trimming removed 7 bases at V and 1 base at J, with 16 bases between. There are 15 residues in the CDR3. Germline-derived CDR1 and CDR2 are SNHLY and FYNNEI. CDR3 amino acids: CASTRNGGQNTEAFF. The CDR3 DNA reads TGTGCCAGCACCCGAAATGGAGGACAGAACACTGAAGCTTTCTTT.

V usage is TRBV25-1 and J usage is TRBJ2-7, with 8 bases that match TRBD1. The ends lost 8 bases at V and 2 bases at J; junction bases unmatched: 8. CDR1 MGHDK and CDR2 SYGVNS come from the germline V gene. This CDR3 spans 14 amino acids. DNA of the CDR3: TGTGCCAGCGGGGGGACAGGTGGAGCCTACGAGCAGTACTTC. The encoded protein is CASGGTGGAYEQYF.

There are many counts of this clonotype. The V call is TRBV6-5, the J call TRBJ2-3; D not certain. This CDR3 spans 11 amino acids. Germline lookup yields CDR1 MNHEY and CDR2 SVGAGI. V was pared by 2 bases and J by 4 bases, with 1 base between. The CDR3 nucleotides are TGTGCCAGCAGTTACGCAGATACGCAGTATTTT. This sequence encodes CASSYADTQYF.